The clone carrying this T cell receptor (beta chain) was found a few times. What it binds is unknown. Donors counted as nominally healthy when sampled, yet unrecorded immune exposures were likely. This sample was included in a study of cytomegalovirus exposure and HLA in healthy donors. Study-level results: Sequencing artifact likely explains a cluster of highly shared sequence variants. Reportedly, diagnosis of cytomegalovirus status by the classifier showed high specificity and sensitivity.

It was with 60 Vbeta and 13 Jbeta primers that the PCR ran. The method was immunoSEQ multiplex PCR; TCRdb's version includes in-frame clones alone and lacks a portion of them. The sample consists of 120,000 or so clones, around 84% of them appearing once. Per the germline V gene, CDR1 is SGHVS and CDR2 is FQNEAQ. V was clipped by 3 bases and J by 0 bases; unmatched bases: 5. There are 15 residues in the CDR3. Sequencing was done on a sample of PBMCs. The source of this sequence is a woman between 35 and 50 years old in good health and CMV-seronegative. The chain couples TRBV7-8 to TRBJ2-7, with 7 bases matching TRBD1. The CDR3 DNA sequence: TGTGCCAGCAGCTTGCTACAGGGGCCCTCCTACGAGCAGTACTTC. Translating it yields CASSLLQGPSYEQYF.